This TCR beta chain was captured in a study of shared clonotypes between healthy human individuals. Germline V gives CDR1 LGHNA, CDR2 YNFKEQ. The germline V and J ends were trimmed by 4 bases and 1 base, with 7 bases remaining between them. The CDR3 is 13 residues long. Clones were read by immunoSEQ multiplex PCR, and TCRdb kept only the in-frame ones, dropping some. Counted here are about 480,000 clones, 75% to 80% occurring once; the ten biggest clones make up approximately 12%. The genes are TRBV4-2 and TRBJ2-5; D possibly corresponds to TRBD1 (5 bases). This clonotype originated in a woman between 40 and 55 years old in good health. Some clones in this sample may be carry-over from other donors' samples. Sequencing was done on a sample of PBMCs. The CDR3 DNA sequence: TGTGCCAGCAGCCCCAGGGCCCAAGAGACCCAGTACTTC. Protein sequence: CASSPRAQETQYF.